A selection of T cell receptor beta chains follows, all from one sample in a study of blood T cell repertoires in COVID-19. Here immunoSEQ multiplex PCR was the method, and the copy in TCRdb shows in-frame clones only, minus some. The sample holds some 48,000 clones, over 75% seen once. The source material was peripheral blood. The receptors originated from a woman in her sixties or seventies with acute or convalescent COVID-19. Each CDR3 is given with its conserved first and last residue. The D gene is left open where the match is weak. Clone size is not always given. Where it is, it says once, few, many or a class for expanded clones.

cdr3_nt cdr3_aa clone_size j_call d_call v_call
TGCGCCAGCAGCCCCAATAAGGGGGCCCAGAGCACTGAAGCTTTCTTT CASSPNKGAQSTEAFF NA TRBJ1-1 TRBD1 TRBV5-1
TGTGCCAGCAGCTTAGATCTTTCCACCAGCTCCTACGAGCAGTACTTC CASSLDLSTSSYEQYF NA TRBJ2-7 NA TRBV7-8
TGCGCCAGCAGCTTGGTTTCGAGGAACACTGAAGCTTTCTTT CASSLVSRNTEAFF NA TRBJ1-1 NA TRBV5-1
TGCAGCGTTAGTACGACAGTGAACACTGAAGCTTTCTTT CSVSTTVNTEAFF NA TRBJ1-1 NA TRBV29-1
TGTGCCAGCAGCAAATCCTTGTCCCGGGACAGGGGGCGTAGGTCCTACAATGAGCAGTTCTTC CASSKSLSRDRGRRSYNEQFF NA TRBJ2-1 NA TRBV21-1
TGTGCCAGCAGCTTAGGGACAGGGGTTCGGGGTGAAAAACTGTTTTTT CASSLGTGVRGEKLFF few TRBJ1-4 TRBD1 TRBV5-4
TGCGCCAGCAGCCTGAACGGCGGGACCCCTAGCACAGATACGCAGTATTTT CASSLNGGTPSTDTQYF NA TRBJ2-3 NA TRBV5-1
TGTGCCAGCAGCCCAGGGACTAGCGGGAGACGGGGAGATACGCAGTATTTT CASSPGTSGRRGDTQYF NA TRBJ2-3 TRBD2 TRBV7-9
TGTGCCAGCAGGTTCGGGACAGGGGGCGAGCAGTACTTC CASRFGTGGEQYF NA TRBJ2-7 TRBD1 TRBV12-3/TRBV12-4
TGTGCCAGCTCAAAACTAGCGGGGGATTCAGAGACCCAGTACTTC CASSKLAGDSETQYF NA TRBJ2-5 TRBD2 TRBV2
TGTGCCAGCAGTCTAAACCAAGAGACCCAGTACTTC CASSLNQETQYF NA TRBJ2-5 NA TRBV6-2/TRBV6-3
TGTGCCAGTACCCCAGGGGGACTTTCGAACACTGAAGCTTTCTTT CASTPGGLSNTEAFF NA TRBJ1-1 TRBD1 TRBV19
TGTGCCACTCGTCCCGTCACATTTTACAATGAGCAGTTCTTC CATRPVTFYNEQFF NA TRBJ2-1 NA TRBV24-1
TGTGCCAGCAGCCCAAACAGAGCCGGAGCTTTCTTT CASSPNRAGAFF NA TRBJ1-1 NA TRBV5-4
TGTGCCAGCACTCCTTCGTGGGACAGGGGGTTTCAGGGCTACACCTTC CASTPSWDRGFQGYTF NA TRBJ1-2 TRBD1 TRBV27
TGTGCCAGCAGTTACGGCAGGGAGAACACTGAAGCTTTCTTT CASSYGRENTEAFF NA TRBJ1-1 NA TRBV6-5
TGTGCCAGCACCCTTTTCGGGGCCAACGTCCTGACTTTC CASTLFGANVLTF NA TRBJ2-6 NA TRBV28
TGTGCCAGTAAGGGGCTTTGGGGTGGCTACACCTTC CASKGLWGGYTF NA TRBJ1-2 NA TRBV19
TGTGCCAGCTCACCCCGACACGGGACGAACACCGGGGAGCTGTTTTTT CASSPRHGTNTGELFF NA TRBJ2-2 NA TRBV18
TGTGCCAGCGCTGACAGGGGCGTCAAGCCCCAGCATTTT CASADRGVKPQHF NA TRBJ1-5 TRBD1 TRBV6-5
TGCGCCAGCAGGGCGGGACTGGAGCAGTTCTTC CASRAGLEQFF NA TRBJ2-1 NA TRBV5-1
TGTGCCAGCAGCCAGATGGGACAGGGCACTGAAGCTTTCTTT CASSQMGQGTEAFF NA TRBJ1-1 TRBD1 TRBV5-5
TGTGCCAGCAAACCCCCTGGGGGGGATGGGGCCAATCAGCCCCAGCATTTT CASKPPGGDGANQPQHF NA TRBJ1-5 NA TRBV2
TGTGCCAGCAGTTCGACAAGCGGGAGTTCAGATACGCAGTATTTT CASSSTSGSSDTQYF NA TRBJ2-3 TRBD2 TRBV6-2/TRBV6-3
TGTGCCAGCAGCCTAGACCGCCGGCAGACCCAGTACTTC CASSLDRRQTQYF NA TRBJ2-5 NA TRBV5-6
TGTGCCAGCAGTCATTACACCGGGGAGCTGTTTTTT CASSHYTGELFF NA TRBJ2-2 NA TRBV6-5
TGTGCCAGCAGCGATCTGGGACAGGGGACTGGCTACACCTTC CASSDLGQGTGYTF NA TRBJ1-2 TRBD1 TRBV5-5
TGTGCCAGCAGCCCACGGACAGTCACAGATACGCAGTATTTT CASSPRTVTDTQYF NA TRBJ2-3 NA TRBV11-1
TGCGCCAGCAGCTCCACCCTTGACAGTGGGTCCAATGAGCAGTTCTTC CASSSTLDSGSNEQFF NA TRBJ2-1 NA TRBV5-1
TGTGCCAGCAGTTTAACCGGGGTCGATGAGCAGTTCTTC CASSLTGVDEQFF NA TRBJ2-1 NA TRBV12-3/TRBV12-4
TGTGCCAGCAGCACTCTGACAGGGGGACTAGCGGGGGTAAGGACCCAGTACTTC CASSTLTGGLAGVRTQYF medium-sized TRBJ2-5 TRBD2 TRBV11-2
TGCAGCGTTCGAATAGCGGGGCCCACAGATACGCAGTATTTT CSVRIAGPTDTQYF NA TRBJ2-3 TRBD2 TRBV29-1
TGTGCCAGCAGCTGGTCAACCGGGACAGGGAATTCACCCCTCCACTTT CASSWSTGTGNSPLHF NA TRBJ1-6 TRBD1 TRBV5-5
TGCGCCAGCAGCTTGGCCGAAGCACGGTCTAATGAAAAACTGTTTTTT CASSLAEARSNEKLFF NA TRBJ1-4 NA TRBV5-1
TGTGCCAGTAGTGCTGACAGAGAGAACACTGAAGCTTTCTTT CASSADRENTEAFF NA TRBJ1-1 NA TRBV19
TGTGCCAGCAGGTGGGGGGGCTTTTTTGGCACTGAAGCTTTCTTT CASRWGGFFGTEAFF NA TRBJ1-1 NA TRBV6-5
TGTGCCAGCAGCTCCGGGACTCCTAACTACGAGCAGTACTTC CASSSGTPNYEQYF NA TRBJ2-7 NA TRBV11-3
TGTGCCAGCAGTCGAACAGGGTACGAGCAGTACTTC CASSRTGYEQYF NA TRBJ2-7 NA TRBV14
TGTGCCAGTAGTGCGGCGGGCAATCAGCCCCAGCATTTT CASSAAGNQPQHF NA TRBJ1-5 NA TRBV19
TGTGCTAGTGGTTTGGACCCCTTACGAGGGGGCCAAAGCTACGAGCAGTACTTC CASGLDPLRGGQSYEQYF NA TRBJ2-7 TRBD1 TRBV12-5
TGTGCCAGCAGCCCTGGTACAGATCAGCCCCAGCATTTT CASSPGTDQPQHF NA TRBJ1-5 NA TRBV5-4
TGTGCCAGCAGCTTAGCGCGCCGTAACACTGAAGCTTTCTTT CASSLARRNTEAFF NA TRBJ1-1 NA TRBV7-6
TGTGCCAGCAGCTTAGGATCCAGGCCCGGGGAGCTGTTTTTT CASSLGSRPGELFF NA TRBJ2-2 NA TRBV7-9
TGTGCCAGTAGGGGAGGGGGGTATCCCGGGGAGCTGTTTTTT CASRGGGYPGELFF NA TRBJ2-2 NA TRBV19
TGTGCCAGCAGCCCTCCAGGGGGCCCTGGCTACACCTTC CASSPPGGPGYTF NA TRBJ1-2 TRBD1 TRBV13
TGTGCCAGCAGCGTTGCTAGCGGGTACCGAGAGACCCAGTACTTC CASSVASGYRETQYF NA TRBJ2-5 TRBD2 TRBV9
TGTGCCAGCCACAGGGTTAATTCACCCCTCCACTTT CASHRVNSPLHF NA TRBJ1-6 NA TRBV5-4
TGTGCCAGCAGCCCGACCCCGGAGAACAATGAGCAGTTCTTC CASSPTPENNEQFF NA TRBJ2-1 NA TRBV7-2
TGTGCCAGCAGTTCCGCCGGGACTACAAGGGAGACCCAGTACTTC CASSSAGTTRETQYF NA TRBJ2-5 TRBD2 TRBV6-2/TRBV6-3
TGCGCCAGCAGCCCCCTGGGACAGGAGTCGTTGAACACTGAAGCTTTCTTT CASSPLGQESLNTEAFF once TRBJ1-1 TRBD1 TRBV4-1
TGTGCCAGCAGCTCCCTGACAGGGGGCACCGGGGAGCTGTTTTTT CASSSLTGGTGELFF once TRBJ2-2 TRBD1 TRBV7-3
TGTGCCAGCAGCTCAAGGGGCCGGAACACTGAAGCTTTCTTT CASSSRGRNTEAFF NA TRBJ1-1 NA TRBV2
TGTGCCAGCAACTACCTTGATCAGCCCCAGCATTTT CASNYLDQPQHF NA TRBJ1-5 NA TRBV21-1
TGTGCCAGCAGCCTCGACAGGGGGCTAGAGACCCAGTACTTC CASSLDRGLETQYF medium-sized TRBJ2-5 TRBD1 TRBV2
TGTGCCAGCAGCCAGAATACAGGGGACGGCTACACCTTC CASSQNTGDGYTF NA TRBJ1-2 TRBD1 TRBV4-2
TGTGCCAGCAGCGGGACTAGCGGGAGCTCCTACAATGAGCAGTTCTTC CASSGTSGSSYNEQFF medium-sized TRBJ2-1 TRBD2 TRBV7-9
TGTGCCAGCAGCGTCGCGGGGGCGTACAATGAGCAGTTCTTC CASSVAGAYNEQFF NA TRBJ2-1 NA TRBV9